This T cell receptor (beta chain) was sequenced for a study of blood T cell repertoires in COVID-19. Overall study: In each case, the material was cDNA or gDNA derived from T cells, B-cell-depleted T cells, or PBMCs.

J gave up 8 bases and V 6 bases, and 11 bases lay outside the gene matches. The germline V gene has CDR1 MGHRA and CDR2 YSYEKL. CDR3 length: 14 residues. Assay used: immunoSEQ multiplex PCR; TCRdb lists only in-frame clones, some missing. The sample holds fewer than 250,000 clones, 80% to 95% seen once. Input material: peripheral blood. The sequence was collected from a man between 25 and 39 years old with COVID-19, enrolled during active disease. V gene TRBV4-1 combines with J gene TRBJ1-2; 8 bases fit TRBD1. CDR3 coding DNA: TGCGCCAGCAGGCTTACAGGGGGTGTAAGAGGCTACACCTTC. Translating gives CASRLTGGVRGYTF.